This TCR beta chain emerged from a study of CD8 T cells in ankylosing spondylitis. This clonotype was found many times. Its antigen is currently unknown. Germline CDR1 reads SQVTM; CDR2 reads ANQGSEA. The CDR3 is 14 residues long. Trimming removed 4 bases from V and 5 bases from J, with 17 bases in between. Study-level points and caveats: A CD8+ phenotype characterized the disease-linked clones, which were relatively rare in peripheral blood.

Via MiXCR, TCRdb re-called the 5' RACE reads, giving one row per CDR3 protein. The sample has about 130,000 distinct CDR3 sequences; over 6.5% are singletons. This rearrangement joins TRBV29-1 to TRBJ1-1; possible D gene TRBD1, 6 bases. The clonotype originates from a male donor with ankylosing spondylitis or in good health (not recorded which). Sequenced material: blood, either unsorted or a sorted T cell fraction (not recorded which). The CDR3 bases are TGCAGCGTTGGCCAGGGGCAAGTGGGGACTGAAGCTTTCTTT. It codes for CSVGQGQVGTEAFF.